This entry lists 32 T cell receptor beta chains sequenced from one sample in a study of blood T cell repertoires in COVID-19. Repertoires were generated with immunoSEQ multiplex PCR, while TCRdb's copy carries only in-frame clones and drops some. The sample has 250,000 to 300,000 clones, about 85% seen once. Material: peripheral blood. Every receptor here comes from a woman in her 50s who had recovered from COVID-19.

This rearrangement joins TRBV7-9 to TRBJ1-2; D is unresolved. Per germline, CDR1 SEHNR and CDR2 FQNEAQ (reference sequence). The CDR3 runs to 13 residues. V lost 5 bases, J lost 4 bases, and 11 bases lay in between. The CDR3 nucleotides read TGTGCCAGCAGCCCAGGAGGCGGCTATGGCTACACCTTC. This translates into CASSPGGGYGYTF. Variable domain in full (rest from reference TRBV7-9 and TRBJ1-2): DTGVSQNPRHKITKRGQNVTFRCDPISEHNRLYWYRQTLGQGPEFLTYFQNEAQLEKSRLLSDRFSAERPKGSFSTLEIQRTEQGDSAMYLCASSPGGGYGYTFGSGTRLTVV.

CDR3 amino acids: CASSLSTGANVLTF. The CDR3 bases are TGTGCCAGCAGCTTATCCACTGGGGCCAACGTCCTGACTTTC. The rearrangement joins TRBV7-9 to TRBJ2-6, with D unresolved. The V and J ends lost 2 bases and 2 bases respectively, with 4 bases between them. The CDR3 has 14 residues. Germline CDR1 SEHNR, CDR2 FQNEAQ (reference sequence).

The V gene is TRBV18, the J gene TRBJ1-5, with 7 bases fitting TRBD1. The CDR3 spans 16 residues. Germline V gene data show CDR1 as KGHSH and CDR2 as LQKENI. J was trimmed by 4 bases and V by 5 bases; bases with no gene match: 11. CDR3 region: CASSASQGTGNQPQHF. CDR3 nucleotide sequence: TGTGCCAGCTCAGCATCACAGGGGACGGGGAATCAGCCCCAGCATTTT.

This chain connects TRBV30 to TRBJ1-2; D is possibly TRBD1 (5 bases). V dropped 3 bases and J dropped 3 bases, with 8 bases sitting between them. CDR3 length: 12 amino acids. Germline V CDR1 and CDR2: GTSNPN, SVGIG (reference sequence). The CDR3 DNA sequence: TGTGCCTGGAGCCTGACAGACTATGGCTACACCTTC. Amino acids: CAWSLTDYGYTF.

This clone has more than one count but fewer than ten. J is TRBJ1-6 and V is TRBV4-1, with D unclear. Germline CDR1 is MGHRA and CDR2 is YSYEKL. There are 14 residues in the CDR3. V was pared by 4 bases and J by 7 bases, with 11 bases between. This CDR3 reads CASSLRRFNSPLHF. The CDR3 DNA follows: TGCGCCAGCAGCCTACGGAGGTTCAATTCACCCCTCCACTTT.

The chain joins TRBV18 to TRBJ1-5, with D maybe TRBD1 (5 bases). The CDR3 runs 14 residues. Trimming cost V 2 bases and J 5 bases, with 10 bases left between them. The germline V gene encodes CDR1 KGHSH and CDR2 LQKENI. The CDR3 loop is CASSPSRGYQPQHF. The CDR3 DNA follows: TGTGCCAGCTCACCATCGCGGGGCTATCAGCCCCAGCATTTT.

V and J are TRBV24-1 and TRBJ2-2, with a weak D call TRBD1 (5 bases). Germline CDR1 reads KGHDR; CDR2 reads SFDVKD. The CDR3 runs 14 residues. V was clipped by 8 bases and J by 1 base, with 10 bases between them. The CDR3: CATTSGRNTGELFF. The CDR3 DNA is TGTGCCACCACCTCAGGGCGGAACACCGGGGAGCTGTTTTTT.

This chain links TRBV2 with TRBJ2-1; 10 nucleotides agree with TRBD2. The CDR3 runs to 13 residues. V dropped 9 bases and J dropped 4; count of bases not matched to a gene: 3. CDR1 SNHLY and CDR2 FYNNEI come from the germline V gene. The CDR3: CARSGGAYNEQFF. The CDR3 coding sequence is TGTGCCAGGAGCGGGGGGGCTTACAATGAGCAGTTCTTC.

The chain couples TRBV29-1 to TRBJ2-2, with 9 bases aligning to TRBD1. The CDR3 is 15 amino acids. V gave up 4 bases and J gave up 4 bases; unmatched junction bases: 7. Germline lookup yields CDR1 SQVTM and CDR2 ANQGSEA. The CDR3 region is CSVGGQGGVTGELFF. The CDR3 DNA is TGCAGCGTTGGGGGACAGGGCGGTGTCACCGGGGAGCTGTTTTTT.

The CDR3: CASSLRGTGLYEQYF. The CDR3 region has the DNA TGTGCCAGCAGCTTACGTGGGACAGGGTTGTACGAGCAGTACTTC. This rearrangement joins TRBV7-2 to TRBJ2-7; 9 positions match TRBD1. CDR3 size: 15 residues. The J segment lost 4 bases and the V segment lost 2 bases, leaving 6 bases of the junction unmatched. Looked up from germline, CDR1 is SGHTA and CDR2 is FQGNSA.

This CDR3 reads CASRRDRDYGYTF. CDR3 DNA sequence: TGTGCCAGTAGGCGAGACAGGGATTATGGCTACACCTTC. This chain joins TRBV19 and TRBJ1-2, with TRBD1 matching 7 bases. Trimming removed 6 bases from V and 5 bases from J; junction bases left unmatched: 6. The germline V gene has CDR1 LNHDA and CDR2 SQIVND (reference sequence). The CDR3 contains 13 residues.

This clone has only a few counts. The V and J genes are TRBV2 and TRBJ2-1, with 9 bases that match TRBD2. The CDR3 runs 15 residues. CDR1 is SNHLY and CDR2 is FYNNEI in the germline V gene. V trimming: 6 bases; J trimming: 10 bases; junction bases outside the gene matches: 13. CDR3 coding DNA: TGTGCCAGCAGCCGTGAGCGGGGGGCGGAATGGGAGCAGTTCTTC. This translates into CASSRERGAEWEQFF.

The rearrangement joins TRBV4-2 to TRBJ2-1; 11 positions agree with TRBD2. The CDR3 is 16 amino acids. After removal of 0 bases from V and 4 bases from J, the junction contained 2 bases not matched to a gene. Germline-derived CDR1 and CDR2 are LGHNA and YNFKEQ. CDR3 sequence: CASSQEASGGYNEQFF. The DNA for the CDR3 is TGTGCCAGCAGCCAAGAAGCTAGCGGGGGGTACAATGAGCAGTTCTTC.

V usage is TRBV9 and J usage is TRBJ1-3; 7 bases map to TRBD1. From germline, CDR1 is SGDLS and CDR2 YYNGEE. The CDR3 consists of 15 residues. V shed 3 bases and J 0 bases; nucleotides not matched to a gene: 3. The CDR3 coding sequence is TGTGCCAGCAGCGCTGGGGACAGCTCTGGAAACACCATATATTTT. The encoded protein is CASSAGDSSGNTIYF. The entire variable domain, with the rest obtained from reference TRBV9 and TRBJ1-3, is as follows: DSGVTQTPKHLITATGQRVTLRCSPRSGDLSVYWYQQSLDQGLQFLIQYYNGEERAKGNILERFSAQQFPDLHSELNLSSLELGDSALYFCASSAGDSSGNTIYFGEGSWLTVV.

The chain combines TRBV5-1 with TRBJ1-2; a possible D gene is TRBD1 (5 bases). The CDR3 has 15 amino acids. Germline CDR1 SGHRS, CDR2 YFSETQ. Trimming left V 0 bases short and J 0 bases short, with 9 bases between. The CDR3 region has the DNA TGCGCCAGCAGCTTGGCCTCAGGGACTAACTATGGCTACACCTTC. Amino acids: CASSLASGTNYGYTF.

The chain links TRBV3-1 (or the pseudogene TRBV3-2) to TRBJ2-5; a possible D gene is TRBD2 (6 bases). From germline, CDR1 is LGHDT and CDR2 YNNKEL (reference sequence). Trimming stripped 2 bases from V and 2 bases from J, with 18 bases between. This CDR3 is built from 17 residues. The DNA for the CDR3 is TGTGCCAGCAGCCAACGGTGGGGAGGAGACACTCAAGAGACCCAGTACTTC. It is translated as CASSQRWGGDTQETQYF.

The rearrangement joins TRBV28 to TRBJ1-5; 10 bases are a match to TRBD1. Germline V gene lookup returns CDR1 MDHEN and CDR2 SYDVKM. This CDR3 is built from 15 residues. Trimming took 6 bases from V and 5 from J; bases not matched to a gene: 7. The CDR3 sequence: CASSPGTGDHQPQHF. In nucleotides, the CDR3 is TGTGCCAGCAGCCCTGGGACAGGGGATCATCAGCCCCAGCATTTT. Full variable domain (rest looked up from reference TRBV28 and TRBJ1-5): DVKVTQSSRYLVKRTGEKVFLECVQDMDHENMFWYRQDPGLGLRLIYFSYDVKMKEKGDIPEGYSVSREKKERFSLILESASTNQTSMYLCASSPGTGDHQPQHFGDGTRLSIL.

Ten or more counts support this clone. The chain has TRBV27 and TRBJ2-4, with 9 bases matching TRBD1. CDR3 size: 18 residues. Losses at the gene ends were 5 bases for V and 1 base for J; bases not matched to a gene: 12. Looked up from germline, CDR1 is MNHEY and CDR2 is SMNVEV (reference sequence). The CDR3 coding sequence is TGTGCCAGCAGTCCAATAACAGGGGGCTCGGGTGCCAAAAACATTCAGTACTTC. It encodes CASSPITGGSGAKNIQYF.

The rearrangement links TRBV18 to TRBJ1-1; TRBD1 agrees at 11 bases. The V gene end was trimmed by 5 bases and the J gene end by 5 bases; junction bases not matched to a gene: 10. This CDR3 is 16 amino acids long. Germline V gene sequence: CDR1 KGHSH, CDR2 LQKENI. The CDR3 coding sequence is TGTGCCAGCTCATTCGGGACAGGGGGATCGGGGACTGAAGCTTTCTTT. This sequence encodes CASSFGTGGSGTEAFF.

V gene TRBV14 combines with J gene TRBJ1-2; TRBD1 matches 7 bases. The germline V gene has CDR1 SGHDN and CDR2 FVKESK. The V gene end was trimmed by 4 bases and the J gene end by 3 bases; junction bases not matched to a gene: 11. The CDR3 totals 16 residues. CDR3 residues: CASSRTSGGNYYGYTF. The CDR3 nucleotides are TGTGCCAGCAGCCGAACCTCAGGGGGGAACTACTATGGCTACACCTTC.

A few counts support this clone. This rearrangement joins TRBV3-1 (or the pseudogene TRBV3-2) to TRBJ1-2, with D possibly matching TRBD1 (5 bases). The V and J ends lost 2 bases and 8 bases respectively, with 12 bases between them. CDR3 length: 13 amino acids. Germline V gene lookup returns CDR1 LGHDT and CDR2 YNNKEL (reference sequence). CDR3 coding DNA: TGTGCCAGCAGCCAAAGCAGGGAAAGCGGCTACACCTTC. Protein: CASSQSRESGYTF.

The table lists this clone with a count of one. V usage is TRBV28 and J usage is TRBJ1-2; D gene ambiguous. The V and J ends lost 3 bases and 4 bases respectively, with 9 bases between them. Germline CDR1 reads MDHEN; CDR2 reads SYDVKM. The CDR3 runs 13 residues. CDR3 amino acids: CASSFKQIYGYTF. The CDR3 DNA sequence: TGTGCCAGCAGTTTTAAGCAAATCTATGGCTACACCTTC.

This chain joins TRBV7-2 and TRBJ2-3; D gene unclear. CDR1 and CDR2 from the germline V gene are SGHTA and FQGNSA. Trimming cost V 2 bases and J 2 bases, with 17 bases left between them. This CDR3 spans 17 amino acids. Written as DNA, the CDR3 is TGTGCCAGCAGCTTAAAGATGGGCTCAAAAACCACAGATACGCAGTATTTT. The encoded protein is CASSLKMGSKTTDTQYF.

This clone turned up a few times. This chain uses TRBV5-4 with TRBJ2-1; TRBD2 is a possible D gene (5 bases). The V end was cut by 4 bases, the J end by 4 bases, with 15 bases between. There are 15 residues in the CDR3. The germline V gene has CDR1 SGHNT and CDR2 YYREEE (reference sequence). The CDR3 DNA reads TGTGCCAGCAGCCTCACCGGGATGCTATACAATGAGCAGTTCTTC. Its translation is CASSLTGMLYNEQFF.

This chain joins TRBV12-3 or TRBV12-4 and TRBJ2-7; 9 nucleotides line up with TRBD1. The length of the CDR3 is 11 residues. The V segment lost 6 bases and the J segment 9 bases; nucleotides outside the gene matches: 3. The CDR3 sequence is CASRGQGTQYF. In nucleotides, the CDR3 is TGTGCCAGCAGGGGACAGGGAACGCAGTACTTC.

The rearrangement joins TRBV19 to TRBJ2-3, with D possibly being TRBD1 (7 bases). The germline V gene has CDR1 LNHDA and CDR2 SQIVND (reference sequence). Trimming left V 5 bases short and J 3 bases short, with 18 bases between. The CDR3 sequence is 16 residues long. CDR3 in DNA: TGTGCCAGTAGTGAAGACAGGGTAGGGAGGACAGATACGCAGTATTTT. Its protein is CASSEDRVGRTDTQYF.

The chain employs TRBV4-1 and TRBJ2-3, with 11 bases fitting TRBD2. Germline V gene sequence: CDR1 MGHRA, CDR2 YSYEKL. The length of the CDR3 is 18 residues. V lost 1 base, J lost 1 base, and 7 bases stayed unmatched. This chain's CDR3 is CASSQVAGGRLGTDTQYF. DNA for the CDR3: TGCGCCAGCAGCCAAGTAGCGGGGGGGCGGTTGGGCACAGATACGCAGTATTTT.

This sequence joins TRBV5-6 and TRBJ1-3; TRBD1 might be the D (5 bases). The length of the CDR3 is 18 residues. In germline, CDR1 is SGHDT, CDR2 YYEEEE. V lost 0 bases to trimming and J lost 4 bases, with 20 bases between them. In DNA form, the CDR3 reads TGTGCCAGCAGCTTGGAGGGATGGCGCAGGGTAGAGGGAAACACCATATATTTT. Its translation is CASSLEGWRRVEGNTIYF. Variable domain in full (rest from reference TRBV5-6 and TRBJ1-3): DAGVTQSPTHLIKTRGQQVTLRCSPKSGHDTVSWYQQALGQGPQFIFQYYEEEERQRGNFPDRFSGHQFPNYSSELNVNALLLGDSALYLCASSLEGWRRVEGNTIYFGEGSWLTVV.

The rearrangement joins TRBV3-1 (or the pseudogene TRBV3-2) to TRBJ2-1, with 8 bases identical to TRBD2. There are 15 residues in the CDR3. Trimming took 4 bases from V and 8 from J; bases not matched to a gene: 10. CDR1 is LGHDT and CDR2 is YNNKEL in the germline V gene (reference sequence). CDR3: CASSPGGPRFYEQFF. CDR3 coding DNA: TGTGCCAGCAGCCCGGGGGGGCCGAGGTTTTATGAGCAGTTCTTC.

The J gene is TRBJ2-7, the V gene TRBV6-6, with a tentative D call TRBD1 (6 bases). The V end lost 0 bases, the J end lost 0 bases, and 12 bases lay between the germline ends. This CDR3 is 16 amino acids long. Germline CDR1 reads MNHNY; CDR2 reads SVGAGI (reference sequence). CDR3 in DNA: TGTGCCAGCAGTTACTCGAGGGGGTCCCACTCCTACGAGCAGTACTTC. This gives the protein CASSYSRGSHSYEQYF.

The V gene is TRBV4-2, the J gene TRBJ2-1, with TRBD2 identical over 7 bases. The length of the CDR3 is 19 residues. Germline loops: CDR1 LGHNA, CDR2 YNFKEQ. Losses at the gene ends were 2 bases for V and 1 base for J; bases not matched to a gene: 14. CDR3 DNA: TGTGCCAGCAGCCAATGGGTTATCCGGCTAGCGGATTCCTACAATGAGCAGTTCTTC. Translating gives CASSQWVIRLADSYNEQFF.

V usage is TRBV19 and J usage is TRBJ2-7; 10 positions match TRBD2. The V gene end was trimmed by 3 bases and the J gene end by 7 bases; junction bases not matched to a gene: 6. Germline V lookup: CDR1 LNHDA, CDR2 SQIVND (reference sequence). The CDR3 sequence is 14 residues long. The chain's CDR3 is CASSMTSGSMEQYF. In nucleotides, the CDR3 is TGTGCCAGTAGTATGACTAGCGGGTCCATGGAGCAGTACTTC.